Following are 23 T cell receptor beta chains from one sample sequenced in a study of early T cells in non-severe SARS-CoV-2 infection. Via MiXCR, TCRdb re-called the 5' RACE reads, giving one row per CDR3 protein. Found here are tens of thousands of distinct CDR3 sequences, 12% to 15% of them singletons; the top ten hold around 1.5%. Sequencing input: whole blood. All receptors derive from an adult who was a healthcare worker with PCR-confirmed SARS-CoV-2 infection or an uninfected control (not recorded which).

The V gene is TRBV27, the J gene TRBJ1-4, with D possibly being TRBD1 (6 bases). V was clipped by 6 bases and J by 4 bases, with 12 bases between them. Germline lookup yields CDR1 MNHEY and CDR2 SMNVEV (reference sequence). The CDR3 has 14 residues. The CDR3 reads CASRKGGFNEKLFF. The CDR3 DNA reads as TGTGCCAGCAGGAAGGGGGGCTTTAATGAAAAACTGTTTTTT.

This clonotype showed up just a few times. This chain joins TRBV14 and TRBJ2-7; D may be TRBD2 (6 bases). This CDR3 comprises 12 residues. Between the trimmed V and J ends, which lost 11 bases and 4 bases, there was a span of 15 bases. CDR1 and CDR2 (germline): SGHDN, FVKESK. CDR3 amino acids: CASRAGGYEQYF. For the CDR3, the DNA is TGTGCCTCCCGAGCCGGGGGATACGAGCAGTACTTC. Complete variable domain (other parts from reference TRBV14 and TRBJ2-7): EAGVTQFPSHSVIEKGQTVTLRCDPISGHDNLYWYRRVMGKEIKFLLHFVKESKQDESGMPNNRFLAERTGGTYSTLKVQPAELEDSGVYFCASRAGGYEQYFGPGTRLTVT.

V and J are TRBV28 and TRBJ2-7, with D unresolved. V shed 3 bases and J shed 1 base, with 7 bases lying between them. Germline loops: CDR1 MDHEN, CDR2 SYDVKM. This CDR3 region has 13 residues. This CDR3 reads CASSFPNSYEQYF. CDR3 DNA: TGTGCCAGCAGTTTCCCAAATTCCTACGAGCAGTACTTC.

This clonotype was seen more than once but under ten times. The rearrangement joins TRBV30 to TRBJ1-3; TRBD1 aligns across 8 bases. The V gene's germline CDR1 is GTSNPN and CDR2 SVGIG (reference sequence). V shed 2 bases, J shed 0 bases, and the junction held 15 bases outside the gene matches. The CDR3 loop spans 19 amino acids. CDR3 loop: CAWSHRTGIRVPSGNTIYF. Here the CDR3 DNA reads TGTGCCTGGAGTCACCGGACAGGGATAAGGGTGCCCTCTGGAAACACCATATATTTT.

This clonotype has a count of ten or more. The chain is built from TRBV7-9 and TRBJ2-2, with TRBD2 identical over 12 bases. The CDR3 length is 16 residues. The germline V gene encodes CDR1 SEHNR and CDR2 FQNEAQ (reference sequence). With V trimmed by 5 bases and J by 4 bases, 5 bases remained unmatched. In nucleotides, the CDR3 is TGTGCCAGCAGCCCGCCGGGACTAGCGGGCACCGGGGAGCTGTTTTTT. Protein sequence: CASSPPGLAGTGELFF.

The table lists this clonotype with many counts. DNA of the CDR3: TGCGCCAGCCGGGAGTACACTGAAGCTTTCTTT. Translation gives CASREYTEAFF. The chain couples TRBV10-2 to TRBJ1-1; D is unresolved. Trimming removed 8 bases from V and 3 bases from J, with 7 bases in between. There are 11 residues in the CDR3. The germline V gene has CDR1 WSHSY and CDR2 SAAADI.

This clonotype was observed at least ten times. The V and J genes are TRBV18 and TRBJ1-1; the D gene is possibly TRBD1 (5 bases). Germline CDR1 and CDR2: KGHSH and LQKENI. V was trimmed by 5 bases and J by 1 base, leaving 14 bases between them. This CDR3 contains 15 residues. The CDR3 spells CASSGKGTENTEAFF. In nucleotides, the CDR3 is TGTGCCAGCTCAGGAAAAGGGACGGAGAACACTGAAGCTTTCTTT.

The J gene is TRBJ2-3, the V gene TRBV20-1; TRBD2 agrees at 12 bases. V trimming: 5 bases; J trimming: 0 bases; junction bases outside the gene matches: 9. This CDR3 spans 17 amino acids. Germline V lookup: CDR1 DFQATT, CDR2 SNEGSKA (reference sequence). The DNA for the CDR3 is TGCAGTGCTGGTTTACTAGCGGGGGGCCCTAGCACAGATACGCAGTATTTT. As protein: CSAGLLAGGPSTDTQYF.

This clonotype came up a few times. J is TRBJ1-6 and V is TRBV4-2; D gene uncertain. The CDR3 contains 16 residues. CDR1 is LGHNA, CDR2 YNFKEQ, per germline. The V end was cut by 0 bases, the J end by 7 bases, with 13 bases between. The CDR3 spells CASSQEERFSNSPLHF. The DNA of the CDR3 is TGTGCCAGCAGCCAAGAGGAAAGGTTTTCCAATTCACCCCTCCACTTT.

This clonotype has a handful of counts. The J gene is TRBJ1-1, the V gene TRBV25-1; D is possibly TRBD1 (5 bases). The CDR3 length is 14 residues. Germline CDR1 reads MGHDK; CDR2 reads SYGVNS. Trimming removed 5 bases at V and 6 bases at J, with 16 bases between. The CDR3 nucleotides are TGTGCCAGCAGTCTAGGGACCCCAGGCGCTGAAGCTTTCTTT. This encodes CASSLGTPGAEAFF.

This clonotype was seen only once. This chain's CDR3 is CASSNLQSSGVPDTQYF. The CDR3 DNA follows: TGTGCCAGCAGTAACCTTCAATCTAGCGGGGTGCCAGATACGCAGTATTTT. The rearrangement joins TRBV27 to TRBJ2-3; 9 bases match TRBD2. Germline V gene sequence: CDR1 MNHEY, CDR2 SMNVEV (reference sequence). The CDR3 spans 17 residues. Losses at the gene ends were 5 bases for V and 4 bases for J; bases not matched to a gene: 13.

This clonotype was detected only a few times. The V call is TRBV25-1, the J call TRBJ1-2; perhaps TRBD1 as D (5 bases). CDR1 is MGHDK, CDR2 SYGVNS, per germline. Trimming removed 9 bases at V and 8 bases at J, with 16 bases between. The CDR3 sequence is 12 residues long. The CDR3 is CARGQGCWGYTF. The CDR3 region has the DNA TGTGCCAGGGGGCAGGGATGTTGGGGCTACACCTTC.

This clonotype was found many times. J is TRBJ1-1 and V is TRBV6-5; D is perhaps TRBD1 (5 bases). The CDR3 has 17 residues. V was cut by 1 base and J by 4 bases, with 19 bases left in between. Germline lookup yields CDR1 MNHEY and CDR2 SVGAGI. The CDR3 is CASSYFAIRGSGTEAFF. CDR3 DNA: TGTGCCAGCAGTTACTTCGCCATTCGGGGGTCGGGCACTGAAGCTTTCTTT.

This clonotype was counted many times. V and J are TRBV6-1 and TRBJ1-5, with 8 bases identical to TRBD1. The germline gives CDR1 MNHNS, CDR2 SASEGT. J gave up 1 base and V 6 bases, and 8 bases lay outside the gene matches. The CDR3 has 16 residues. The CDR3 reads CASRQGASGSNQPQHF. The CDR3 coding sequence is TGTGCCAGCAGGCAGGGGGCTTCGGGGAGCAATCAGCCCCAGCATTTT.

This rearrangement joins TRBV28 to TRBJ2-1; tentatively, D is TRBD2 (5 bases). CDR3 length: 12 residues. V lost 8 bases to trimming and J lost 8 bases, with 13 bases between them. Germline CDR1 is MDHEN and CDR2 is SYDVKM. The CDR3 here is CASQEGADEQFF. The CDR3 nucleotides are TGTGCCAGCCAAGAGGGAGCAGATGAGCAGTTCTTC.

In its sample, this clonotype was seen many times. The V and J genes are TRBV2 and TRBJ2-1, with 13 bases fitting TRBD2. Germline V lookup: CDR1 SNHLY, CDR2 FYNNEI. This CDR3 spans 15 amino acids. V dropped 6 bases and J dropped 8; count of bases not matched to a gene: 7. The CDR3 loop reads CASSRTSGGSDEQFF. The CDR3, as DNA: TGTGCCAGCAGCCGGACTAGCGGGGGTTCGGATGAGCAGTTCTTC.

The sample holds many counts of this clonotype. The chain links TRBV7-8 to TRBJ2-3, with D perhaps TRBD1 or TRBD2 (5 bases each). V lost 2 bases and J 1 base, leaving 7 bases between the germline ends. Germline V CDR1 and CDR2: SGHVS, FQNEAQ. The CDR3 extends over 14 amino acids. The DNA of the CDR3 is TGTGCCAGCAGCTTAACGGGGCGCACAGATACGCAGTATTTT. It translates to CASSLTGRTDTQYF.

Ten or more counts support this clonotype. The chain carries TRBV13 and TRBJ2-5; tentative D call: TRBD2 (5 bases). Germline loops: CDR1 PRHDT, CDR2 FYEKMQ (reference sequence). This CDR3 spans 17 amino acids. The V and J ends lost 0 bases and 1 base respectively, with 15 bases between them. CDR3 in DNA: TGTGCCAGCAGCTTAGGCCTTTGGGGAGAGGTCCAAGAGACCCAGTACTTC. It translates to CASSLGLWGEVQETQYF. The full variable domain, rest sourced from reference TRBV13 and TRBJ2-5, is AAGVIQSPRHLIKEKRETATLKCYPIPRHDTVYWYQQGPGQDPQFLISFYEKMQSDKGSIPDRFSAQQFSDYHSELNMSSLELGDSALYFCASSLGLWGEVQETQYFGPGTRLLVL.

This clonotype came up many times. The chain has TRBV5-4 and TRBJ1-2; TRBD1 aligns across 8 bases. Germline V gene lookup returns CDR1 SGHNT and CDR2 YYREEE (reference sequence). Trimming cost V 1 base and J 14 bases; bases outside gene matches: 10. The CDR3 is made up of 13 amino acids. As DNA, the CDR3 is TGTGCCAGCAGCTTGTACAGGGGGGGCCCCCTTACCTTC. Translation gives CASSLYRGGPLTF.

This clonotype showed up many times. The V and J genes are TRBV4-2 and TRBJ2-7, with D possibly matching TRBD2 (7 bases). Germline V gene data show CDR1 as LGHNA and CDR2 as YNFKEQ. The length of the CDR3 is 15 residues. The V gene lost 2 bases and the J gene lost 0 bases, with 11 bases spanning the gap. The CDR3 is CASSQTGGLSYEQYF. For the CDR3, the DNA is TGTGCCAGCAGCCAAACCGGGGGGCTCTCCTACGAGCAGTACTTC.

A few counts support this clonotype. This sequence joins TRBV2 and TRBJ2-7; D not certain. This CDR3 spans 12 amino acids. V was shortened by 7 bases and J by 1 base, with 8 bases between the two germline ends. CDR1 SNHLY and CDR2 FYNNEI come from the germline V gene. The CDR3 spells CASTDLSYEQYF. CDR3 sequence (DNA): TGTGCCAGCACCGATCTTTCCTACGAGCAGTACTTC.

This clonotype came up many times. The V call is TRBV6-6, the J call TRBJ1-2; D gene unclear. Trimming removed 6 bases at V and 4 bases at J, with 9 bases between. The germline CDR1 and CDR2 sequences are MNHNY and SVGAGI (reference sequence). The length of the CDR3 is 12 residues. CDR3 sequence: CASRSVIYGYTF. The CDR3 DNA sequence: TGTGCCAGCAGGAGTGTAATCTATGGCTACACCTTC.

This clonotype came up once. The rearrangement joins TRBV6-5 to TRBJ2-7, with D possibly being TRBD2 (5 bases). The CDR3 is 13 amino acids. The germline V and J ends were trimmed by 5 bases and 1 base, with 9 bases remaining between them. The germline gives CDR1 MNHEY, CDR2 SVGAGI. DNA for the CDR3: TGTGCCAGCAGTCGGGAAGGGTCCTACGAGCAGTACTTC. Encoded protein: CASSREGSYEQYF.